The T cell receptor (beta chain) described here comes from a study of shared clonotypes between healthy human individuals. Study-wide findings and caveats: Clonotype sharing among the donors was expected to vary with sequencing depth.

V lost 0 bases and J lost 6, with 12 bases in between. CDR1 SNHLY and CDR2 FYNNEI come from the germline V gene. The CDR3 is 14 amino acids. As for this clone: The antigen remains undetermined.

The table came from immunoSEQ multiplex PCR; TCRdb's copy has only in-frame clones and leaves some out. The sample carries millions of clones, about 92% recorded once. CD45RO-negative, CCR7-selected cells formed the naive CD8 fraction, which excluded terminally differentiated effector memory CD45RA+ cells. Donors were healthy HIV-negative adults without recently reported acute infections or vaccinations. Donors, without exception, were Caucasian adults residing in Nashville, Tennessee. The rearrangement uses TRBV2 and TRBJ2-7; D not resolved. The clonotype was recovered from a man in his late teens or twenties in good health. Some clones in this sample may be carry-over from other donors' samples. Sequenced sample: naive CD8+ T cells from PBMCs. CDR3 in amino acids: CASSEALRRTEQYF. As DNA, the CDR3 is TGTGCCAGCAGTGAAGCGCTTCGGCGTACCGAGCAGTACTTC.